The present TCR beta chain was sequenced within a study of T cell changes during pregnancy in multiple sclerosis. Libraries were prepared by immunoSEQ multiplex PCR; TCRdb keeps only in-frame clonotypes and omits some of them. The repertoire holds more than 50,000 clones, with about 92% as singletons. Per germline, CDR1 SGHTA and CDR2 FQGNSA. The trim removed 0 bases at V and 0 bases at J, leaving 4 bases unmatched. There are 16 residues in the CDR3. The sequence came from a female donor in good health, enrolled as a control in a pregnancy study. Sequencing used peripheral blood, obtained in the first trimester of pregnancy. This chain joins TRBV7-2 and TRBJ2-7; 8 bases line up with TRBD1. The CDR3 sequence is CASSLAVGQGSYEQYF. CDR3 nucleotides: TGTGCCAGCAGCTTAGCGGTAGGACAGGGCTCCTACGAGCAGTACTTC.